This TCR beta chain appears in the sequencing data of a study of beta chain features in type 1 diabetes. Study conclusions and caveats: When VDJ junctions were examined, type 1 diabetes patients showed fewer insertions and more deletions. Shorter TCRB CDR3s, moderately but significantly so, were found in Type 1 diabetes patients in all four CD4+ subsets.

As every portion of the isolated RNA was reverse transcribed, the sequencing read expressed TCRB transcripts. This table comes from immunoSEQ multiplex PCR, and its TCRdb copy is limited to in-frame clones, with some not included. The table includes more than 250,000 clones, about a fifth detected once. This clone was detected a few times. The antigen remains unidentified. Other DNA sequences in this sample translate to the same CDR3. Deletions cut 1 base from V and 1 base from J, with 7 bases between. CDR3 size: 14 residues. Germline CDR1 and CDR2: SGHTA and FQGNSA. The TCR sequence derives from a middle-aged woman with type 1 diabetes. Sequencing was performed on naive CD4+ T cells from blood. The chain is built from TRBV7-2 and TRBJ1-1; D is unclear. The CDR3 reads CASSLGRGNTEAFF. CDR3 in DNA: TGTGCCAGCAGCTTAGGAAGAGGGAACACTGAAGCTTTCTTT. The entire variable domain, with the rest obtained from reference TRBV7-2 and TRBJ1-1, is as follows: GAGVSQSPSNKVTEKGKDVELRCDPISGHTALYWYRQSLGQGLEFLIYFQGNSAPDKSGLPSDRFSAERTGGSVSTLTIQRTQQEDSAVYLCASSLGRGNTEAFFGQGTRLTVV.